Listed below are T cell receptor beta chains from one sample, sequenced in a study of blood T cell repertoires in COVID-19. Clones were read by immunoSEQ multiplex PCR, and TCRdb kept only the in-frame ones, dropping some. Among just under 350,000 clones, around 91% were seen once, and the ten largest hold 2.5% to 4%. The sample was peripheral blood. Receptors were obtained from a woman younger than 30 who had recovered from COVID-19. Both conserved end residues are part of each CDR3. D genes are given only for firm matches. Rows may omit the clone size; those that give it use once, few, many or a size class.

CDR3 length	V gene	D gene	clone size	J gene	CDR3 DNA	CDR3 protein
13	TRBV10-3	TRBD1	-	TRBJ2-3	TGTGCCAGCCGGGACAGAAACACAGATACGCAGTATTTT	CASRDRNTDTQYF
16	TRBV4-3	TRBD2	-	TRBJ2-1	TGCGCCAGCAGCCGAGATAATACGGGAGGGCCACTTGAGCAGTTCTTC	CASSRDNTGGPLEQFF
13	TRBV10-1	-	once	TRBJ2-1	TGCGCCAGCTCTAGGGACACTAACAATGAGCAGTTCTTC	CASSRDTNNEQFF
18	TRBV28	TRBD1	few	TRBJ1-5	TGTGCCAGCAGTTCGCCAGCGGGACAGGGGGCCTGGGATCAGCCCCAGCATTTT	CASSSPAGQGAWDQPQHF
14	TRBV28	-	-	TRBJ1-1	TGTGCCAGCAGTTTATCCTTAGCGAACACTGAAGCTTTCTTT	CASSLSLANTEAFF
15	TRBV6-5	-	-	TRBJ1-4	TGTGCCAGCAGTTACGGGGGCGGAGTGAATGAAAAACTGTTTTTT	CASSYGGGVNEKLFF
15	TRBV30	-	-	TRBJ2-5	TGTGCCTGGAGTATCATGGGGCAGGCCAAAGAGACCCAGTACTTC	CAWSIMGQAKETQYF
11	TRBV12-3/TRBV12-4	-	-	TRBJ1-1	TGTGCCAGCAGTTTGGTGGGGAGTGCTTTCTTT	CASSLVGSAFF
16	TRBV7-9	TRBD1	-	TRBJ1-2	TGTGCCAGCAGCGTAGGAACAGGGGGCATGTTATATGGCTACACCTTC	CASSVGTGGMLYGYTF
17	TRBV3-1/TRBV3-2	TRBD1	-	TRBJ2-1	TGTGCCAGCAGCCAAGCCCGGACAGGGAGCTCCTACAATGAGCAGTTCTTC	CASSQARTGSSYNEQFF
15	TRBV11-3	TRBD2	-	TRBJ2-1	TGTGCCAGCAGCCCGGGACTAGCGGCTTGGGATGAGCAGTTCTTC	CASSPGLAAWDEQFF
15	TRBV2	TRBD1	-	TRBJ2-1	TGTGCCAGCAGCCCAGTCCGGACAGGGGGCAATGAGCAGTTCTTC	CASSPVRTGGNEQFF
14	TRBV24-1	TRBD1	few	TRBJ1-2	TGTGCCACCAGTGAACGGACAGGGTCGGATGGCTACACCTTC	CATSERTGSDGYTF